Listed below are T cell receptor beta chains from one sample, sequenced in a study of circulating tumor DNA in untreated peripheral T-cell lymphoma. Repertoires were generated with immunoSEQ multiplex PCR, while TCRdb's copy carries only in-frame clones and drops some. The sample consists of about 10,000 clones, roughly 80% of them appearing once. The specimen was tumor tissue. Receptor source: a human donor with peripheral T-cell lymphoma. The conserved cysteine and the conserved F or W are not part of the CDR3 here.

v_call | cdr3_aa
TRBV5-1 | ASSLYRTENTEAF
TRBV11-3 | ASSLAVGGGQPQH
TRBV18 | ASSPPRDRDYNEQF
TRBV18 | ASSTRNRGQETGELF
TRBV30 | AFRDGVEGNTEAF
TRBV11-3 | ASSKAWDESYNEQF
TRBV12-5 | ASDRIVPNQPQH
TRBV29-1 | SVGQGAGGEQF
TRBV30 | ALGGGPGYT
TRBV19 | ASSIDLGTSVKTQY
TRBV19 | ASSPYPRLFSSYEQY
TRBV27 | ASSLFYSNQPQH
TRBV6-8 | ALRRGGSYNEQF
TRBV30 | AWGTGIRNTEAF
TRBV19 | ASSTGTYNEQF
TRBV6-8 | ASSYSMRQGPDTQY
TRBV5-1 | ASSQGLAAGTDTQY